Presented here are 17 T cell receptor beta chains from one specimen sequenced in a study of blood T cells in healthy people across ages. Sample-barcoded 5' priming and a J-beta primer mix drove a second PCR of roughly 6 to 12 cycles. Each CDR3 protein gets one entry after TCRdb re-called the 5' RACE reads with MiXCR. This repertoire shows fewer than 800,000 distinct CDR3 sequences, approximately 50% found once; its top ten account for around a third. Sequences were obtained from blood. These receptors were collected from an older woman in good health.

The V call is TRBV2, the J call TRBJ2-5; D may be TRBD1 or TRBD2 (6 bases each). The CDR3 runs 15 residues. Germline CDR1 is SNHLY and CDR2 is FYNNEI. V was trimmed by 8 bases and J by 4 bases, leaving 20 bases between them. The CDR3 loop reads CASRLGTGYGETQYF. The CDR3 nucleotides are TGTGCCAGCCGACTAGGAACAGGGTATGGAGAGACCCAGTACTTC.

V gene TRBV13 combines with J gene TRBJ2-1; D is ambiguous. Trimming left V 5 bases short and J 6 bases short, with 11 bases between. There are 13 residues in the CDR3. The V gene's germline CDR1 is PRHDT and CDR2 FYEKMQ (reference sequence). The CDR3 DNA is TGTGCCAGCAGCCCCTATATCTCCAATGAGCAGTTCTTC. Residues: CASSPYISNEQFF. Based on the CDR3 plus reference TRBV13 and TRBJ2-1, the full variable domain is AAGVIQSPRHLIKEKRETATLKCYPIPRHDTVYWYQQGPGQDPQFLISFYEKMQSDKGSIPDRFSAQQFSDYHSELNMSSLELGDSALYFCASSPYISNEQFFGPGTRLTVL.

This clonotype was picked up one time. This chain joins TRBV27 and TRBJ2-1; the D call may be TRBD1 or TRBD2 (6 bases each). CDR3 length: 13 residues. V lost 5 bases, J lost 7 bases, and 12 bases lay in between. CDR1 and CDR2 from the germline V gene are MNHEY and SMNVEV (reference sequence). The CDR3 region has the DNA TGTGCCAGCAGTCCCACAGGGACTAATGAGCAGTTCTTC. Amino acid sequence: CASSPTGTNEQFF.

The CDR3, as DNA: TGTGCCACCCTGGGAAACAACTATGGCTACACCTTC. This sequence encodes CATLGNNYGYTF. The rearrangement links TRBV10-3 to TRBJ1-2; no clear D gene. The CDR3 is 12 amino acids. Trimming stripped 10 bases from V and 2 bases from J, with 11 bases between. Germline values: CDR1 ENHRY, CDR2 SYGVKD.

This clonotype was recorded a few times. This chain joins TRBV29-1 and TRBJ2-7, with 8 nucleotides matching TRBD1. The better agreement between TRBJ2-5 and the DNA end casts doubt on the J call. The CDR3 totals 13 residues. The germline V gene has CDR1 SQVTM and CDR2 ANQGSEA. The chain's CDR3 is CSVVGRGRETQYF. The CDR3 nucleotides read TGCAGCGTTGTCGGCAGGGGGCGCGAGACCCAGTACTTC.

V is TRBV7-2 and J is TRBJ2-3, with 8 bases fitting TRBD2. The CDR3 is 14 amino acids. V lost 4 bases, J lost 6 bases, and 6 bases stayed unmatched. From germline, CDR1 is SGHTA and CDR2 FQGNSA. CDR3 loop: CASSSRGGLDTQYF. The CDR3 bases are TGTGCCAGCAGCTCCCGCGGGGGGCTGGATACGCAGTATTTT. The full variable domain, its missing parts supplied by reference TRBV7-2 and TRBJ2-3, is GAGVSQSPSNKVTEKGKDVELRCDPISGHTALYWYRQSLGQGLEFLIYFQGNSAPDKSGLPSDRFSAERTGGSVSTLTIQRTQQEDSAVYLCASSSRGGLDTQYFGPGTRLTVL.

For this clonotype: One base away lies a much larger clone, so this may be a sequencing read error. The chain uses TRBV6-2 or TRBV6-3 and TRBJ2-7; D is possibly TRBD1 or TRBD2 (5 bases each). Trimming shortened V by 5 bases and J by 2 bases, and 13 bases separated the two germline ends. CDR1 and CDR2 from the germline V gene are MNHEY and SVGEGT. This CDR3 contains 14 residues. DNA of the CDR3: TGTGCCAGCAGTGATGGGACCGCTACCTACGAGCAGTACTTC. Translation: CASSDGTATYEQYF.

There are many counts of this clonotype. V gene TRBV20-1 combines with J gene TRBJ2-1; 9 bases are shared with TRBD2. V shed 6 bases and J 2 bases; nucleotides not matched to a gene: 23. CDR3 length: 20 residues. The germline CDR1 and CDR2 sequences are DFQATT and SNEGSKA (reference sequence). The CDR3 DNA reads TGCAGTGCAGCTGGACAGGCAACGAGGGGGGTAGCGGGGGCCTACAATGAGCAGTTCTTC. Protein sequence: CSAAGQATRGVAGAYNEQFF.

The V and J genes are TRBV3-1 and TRBJ2-3; a possible D gene is TRBD2 (6 bases). V was cut by 4 bases and J by 2 bases, with 16 bases left in between. Germline V gives CDR1 LGHDT, CDR2 YNNKEL (reference sequence). The CDR3 sequence is 16 residues long. This CDR3 reads CASSPYGGEDTDTQYF. The CDR3 bases are TGTGCCAGCAGCCCCTACGGAGGGGAAGACACAGATACGCAGTATTTT.

This clonotype came up once. The chain combines TRBV7-2 with TRBJ2-5, with TRBD2 matching over 9 bases. This CDR3 region has 16 residues. Germline CDR1 is SGHTA and CDR2 is FQGNSA. V gave up 6 bases and J gave up 11 bases; unmatched junction bases: 19. In DNA, the CDR3 is TGTGCCAGCAGAACCTCAGCGGGAGGCGCCTACAATGAGCAGTACTTC. As protein: CASRTSAGGAYNEQYF.

This clonotype was observed a handful of times. The chain has TRBV29-1 and TRBJ2-5; D gene unclear. CDR3 size: 11 residues. Looked up from germline, CDR1 is SQVTM and CDR2 is ANQGSEA. Trimming left V 8 bases short and J 4 bases short, with 11 bases between. In nucleotides, the CDR3 is TGCAGCCCTTACATTGCAGAGACCCAGTACTTC. It codes for CSPYIAETQYF.

This clonotype appeared a single time. A much larger clone sits a single nucleotide away, making a read error possible. This chain links TRBV7-2 with TRBJ2-5, with unresolved D. This CDR3 region has 12 residues. Per the germline V gene, CDR1 is SGHTA and CDR2 is FQGNSA. In DNA form, the CDR3 reads TGTGCCGGCAGCAGGAGTGCTGAGACCCAGTACTTC. Translated: CAGSRSAETQYF.

This rearrangement joins TRBV25-1 to TRBJ1-1, with TRBD1 as a possible D gene (6 bases). Trimming shortened V by 4 bases and J by 6 bases, and 21 bases separated the two germline ends. Germline CDR1 MGHDK, CDR2 SYGVNS. The CDR3 totals 16 residues. The CDR3 loop is CASSVPGARGGAEAFF. DNA of the CDR3: TGTGCCAGCAGTGTCCCAGGGGCCCGAGGCGGGGCTGAAGCTTTCTTT.

The rearrangement links TRBV29-1 to TRBJ2-5; possible D gene TRBD1, 5 bases. Judging by the DNA end, TRBJ2-7 fits better; the J call may be wrong. CDR1 and CDR2 (germline): SQVTM, ANQGSEA. The CDR3 is 11 amino acids. As DNA, the CDR3 is TGCAGCGGAGCCCAGGGCGACGAGCAGTACTTC. Its translation: CSGAQGDEQYF.

With respect to this clonotype: The junction departs from the called germline gene at one end, perhaps through a read error. V is TRBV7-2 and J is TRBJ1-1; possible D gene TRBD1, 6 bases. Germline V gene lookup returns CDR1 SGHTA and CDR2 FQGNSA. The CDR3 is 15 amino acids. The CDR3 region has the DNA TGTGCTAGCAGTTACCAGGGGAGGATGAACGCTGAAGCTTTCTTT. It yields the protein CASSYQGRMNAEAFF.

The genes are TRBV20-1 and TRBJ2-1; 7 bases are shared with TRBD2. V was pared by 1 base and J by 0 bases, with 3 bases of the junction left unmatched. The CDR3 has 15 amino acids. Per germline, CDR1 DFQATT and CDR2 SNEGSKA (reference sequence). Here the CDR3 DNA reads TGCAGTGCTAGAGCCGGGAGGAGCTCCTACAATGAGCAGTTCTTC. Protein sequence: CSARAGRSSYNEQFF.

The gene calls are TRBV20-1 and TRBJ2-5; TRBD2 might be the D (6 bases). Germline CDR1 and CDR2: DFQATT and SNEGSKA (reference sequence). V was shortened by 3 bases and J by 5 bases, with 10 bases between the two germline ends. CDR3 length: 12 amino acids. The DNA of the CDR3 is TGCAGTGCTAGGACTAGTTGGGAGACCCAGTACTTC. Translating it yields CSARTSWETQYF.